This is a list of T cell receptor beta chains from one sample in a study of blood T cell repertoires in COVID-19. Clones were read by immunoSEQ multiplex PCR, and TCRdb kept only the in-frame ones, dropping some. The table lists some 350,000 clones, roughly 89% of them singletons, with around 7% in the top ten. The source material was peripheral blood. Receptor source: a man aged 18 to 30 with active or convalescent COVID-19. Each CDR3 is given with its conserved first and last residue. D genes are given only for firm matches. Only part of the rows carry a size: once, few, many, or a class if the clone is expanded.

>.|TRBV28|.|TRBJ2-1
CASSLMRESRPIF
TGTGCCAGCAGTTTAATGAGGGAGTCCCGTCCAATCTTC
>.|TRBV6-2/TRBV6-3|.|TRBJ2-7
CASSRAGVTYEQYF
TGTGCCAGCAGTCGTGCAGGCGTAACCTACGAGCAGTACTTC
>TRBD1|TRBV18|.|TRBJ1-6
CASSPGKVLGQGNNSPLHF
TGTGCCAGCTCACCAGGAAAGGTCCTCGGACAGGGTAATAATTCACCCCTCCACTTT
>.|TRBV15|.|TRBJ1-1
CATSREQLMNTEAFF
TGTGCCACCAGCAGAGAACAGCTCATGAACACTGAAGCTTTCTTT
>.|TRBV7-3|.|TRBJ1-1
CASSLIGENTEAFF
TGTGCCAGCAGCTTAATAGGGGAGAACACTGAAGCTTTCTTT
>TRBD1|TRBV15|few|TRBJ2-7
CATQAPGQGAYEQYF
TGTGCCACCCAAGCGCCGGGACAGGGGGCATACGAGCAGTACTTC
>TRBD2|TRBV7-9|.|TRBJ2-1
CASSLLVSIAGGLGQFF
TGTGCCAGCAGCCTGCTCGTTTCGATAGCGGGGGGGTTAGGGCAGTTCTTC
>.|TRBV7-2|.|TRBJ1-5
CASSLGALGNQPQHF
TGTGCCAGCAGCTTGGGGGCCCTGGGCAATCAGCCCCAGCATTTT
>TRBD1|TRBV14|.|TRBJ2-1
CASSRMIQGSEQFF
TGTGCCAGCAGCCGAATGATACAGGGGTCTGAGCAGTTCTTC
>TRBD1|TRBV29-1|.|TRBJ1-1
CSVEGTGSNTEAFF
TGCAGCGTTGAAGGGACAGGGAGTAACACTGAAGCTTTCTTT
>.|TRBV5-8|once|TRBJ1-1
CASSHEGGSRNTEAFF
TGTGCCAGCAGCCACGAGGGGGGGTCAAGAAACACTGAAGCTTTCTTT
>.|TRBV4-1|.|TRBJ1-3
CASSLGRGSGNTIYF
TGCGCCAGCAGCCTCGGACGGGGCTCTGGAAACACCATATATTTT
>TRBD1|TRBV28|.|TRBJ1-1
CASRLGGGTAEAFF
TGTGCCAGCAGATTGGGAGGCGGGACAGCTGAAGCTTTCTTT
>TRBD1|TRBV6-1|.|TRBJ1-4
CASSEAPGQVNEKLFF
TGTGCCAGCAGTGAAGCCCCGGGACAGGTTAATGAAAAACTGTTTTTT
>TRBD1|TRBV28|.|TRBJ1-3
CASSPGGDGNTIYF
TGTGCCAGCAGCCCAGGGGGCGACGGAAACACCATATATTTT
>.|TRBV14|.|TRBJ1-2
CASSPGYYYGYTF
TGTGCCAGCAGCCCCGGGTACTACTATGGCTACACCTTC
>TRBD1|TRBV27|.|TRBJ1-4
CASSRAVGQGADEKLFF
TGTGCCAGCAGCCGGGCCGTCGGACAGGGGGCTGATGAAAAACTGTTTTTT
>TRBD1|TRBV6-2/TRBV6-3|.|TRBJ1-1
CASSYDNRGHNTEAFF
TGTGCCAGCAGTTACGACAACAGGGGCCATAACACTGAAGCTTTCTTT
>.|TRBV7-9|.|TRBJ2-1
CASSGLSFSYNEQFF
TGTGCCAGCAGCGGACTTTCGTTCTCCTACAATGAGCAGTTCTTC
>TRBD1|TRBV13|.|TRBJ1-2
CASSLIGTGFPHYGYTF
TGTGCCAGCAGCTTAATCGGGACAGGGTTTCCCCACTATGGCTACACCTTC
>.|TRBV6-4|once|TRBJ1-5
CASSDLRDSDQPQHF
TGTGCCAGCAGTGACTTAAGGGACTCGGATCAGCCCCAGCATTTT
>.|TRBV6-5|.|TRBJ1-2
CASKAESNYGYTF
TGTGCCAGCAAGGCGGAGTCTAACTATGGCTACACCTTC
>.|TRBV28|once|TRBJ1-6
CASSKQNNSPLHF
TGTGCCAGCAGTAAACAAAATAATTCACCCCTCCACTTT
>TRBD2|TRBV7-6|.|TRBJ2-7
CASSASGTSSYEQYF
TGTGCCAGCAGCGCCTCCGGGACTAGCTCCTACGAGCAGTACTTC
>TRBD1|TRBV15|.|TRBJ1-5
CATSRTGGNQPQHF
TGTGCCACCAGCAGGACAGGGGGAAATCAGCCCCAGCATTTT
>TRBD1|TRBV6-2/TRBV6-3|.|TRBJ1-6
CASSYFGTGNNSPLHF
TGTGCCAGCAGTTACTTCGGGACAGGAAATAATTCACCCCTCCACTTT
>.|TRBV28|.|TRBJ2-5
CASSLVQRKKETQYF
TGTGCCAGCAGTTTAGTCCAGAGGAAGAAAGAGACCCAGTACTTC
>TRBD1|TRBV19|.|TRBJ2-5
CASGQGMGTQYF
TGTGCCAGTGGACAGGGGATGGGGACCCAGTACTTC
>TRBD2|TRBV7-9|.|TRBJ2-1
CASSFTSGGFGNEQFF
TGTGCCAGCAGCTTTACTAGCGGGGGGTTTGGGAATGAGCAGTTCTTC
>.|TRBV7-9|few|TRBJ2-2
CASSLVQTNTGELFF
TGTGCCAGCAGCTTAGTACAGACCAACACCGGGGAGCTGTTTTTT
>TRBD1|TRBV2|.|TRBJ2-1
CASSEGQGVKGVFF
TGTGCCAGCAGTGAAGGACAGGGGGTAAAAGGGGTCTTCTTC
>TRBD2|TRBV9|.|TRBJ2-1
CASSYTMGLAGGLGNEQFF
TGTGCCAGCAGCTATACCATGGGACTAGCGGGGGGGCTTGGGAATGAGCAGTTCTTC
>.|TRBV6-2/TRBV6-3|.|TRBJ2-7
CASSYPSYEQYF
TGTGCCAGCAGTTACCCGTCCTACGAGCAGTACTTC
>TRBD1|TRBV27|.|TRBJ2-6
CASSRTGRGLSGANVLTF
TGTGCCAGCAGCAGGACAGGGCGGGGCCTTAGCGGGGCCAACGTCCTGACTTTC
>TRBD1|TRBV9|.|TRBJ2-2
CASSTRTGGPGELFF
TGTGCCAGCAGCACCCGGACAGGGGGGCCCGGGGAGCTGTTTTTT
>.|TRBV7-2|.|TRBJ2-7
CASSPRLAGYEQYF
TGTGCCAGCAGCCCGAGGCTCGCAGGGTACGAGCAGTACTTC
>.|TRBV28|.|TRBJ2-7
CASGISSYEQYF
TGTGCCAGTGGCATAAGCTCCTACGAGCAGTACTTC
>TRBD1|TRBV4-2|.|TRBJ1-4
CASSENTGGVEKLFF
TGTGCCAGCAGCGAGAATACAGGGGGCGTAGAAAAACTGTTTTTT
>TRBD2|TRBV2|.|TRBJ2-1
CASRGGFTYNEQFF
TGTGCCAGCCGCGGGGGATTCACCTACAATGAGCAGTTCTTC
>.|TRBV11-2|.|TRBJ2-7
CASSLVRIYEQYF
TGTGCCAGCAGCTTAGTCAGGATCTACGAGCAGTACTTC
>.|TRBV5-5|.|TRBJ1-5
CASSETGRNQPQHF
TGTGCCAGCAGCGAAACAGGGCGCAATCAGCCCCAGCATTTT
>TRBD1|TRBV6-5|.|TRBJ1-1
CASTMDRMNTEAFF
TGTGCCAGCACCATGGACAGGATGAACACTGAAGCTTTCTTT
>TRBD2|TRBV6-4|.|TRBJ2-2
CASSDSASGNTGELFF
TGTGCCAGCAGTGACTCCGCTAGCGGCAACACCGGGGAGCTGTTTTTT
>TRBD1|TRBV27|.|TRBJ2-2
CASSFGTGGTGELFF
TGTGCCAGCAGTTTCGGGACAGGTGGCACCGGGGAGCTGTTTTTT